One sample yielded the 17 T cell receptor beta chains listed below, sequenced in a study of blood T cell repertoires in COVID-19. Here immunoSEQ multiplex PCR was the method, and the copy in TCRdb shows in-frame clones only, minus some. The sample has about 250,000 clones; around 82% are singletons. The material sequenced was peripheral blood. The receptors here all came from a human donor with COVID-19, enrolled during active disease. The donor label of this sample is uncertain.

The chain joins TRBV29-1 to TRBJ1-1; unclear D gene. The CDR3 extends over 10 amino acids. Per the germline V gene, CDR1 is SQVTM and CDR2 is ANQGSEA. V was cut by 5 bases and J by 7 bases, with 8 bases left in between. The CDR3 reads CSVIRGEAFF. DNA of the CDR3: TGCAGCGTTATCCGGGGTGAAGCTTTCTTT.

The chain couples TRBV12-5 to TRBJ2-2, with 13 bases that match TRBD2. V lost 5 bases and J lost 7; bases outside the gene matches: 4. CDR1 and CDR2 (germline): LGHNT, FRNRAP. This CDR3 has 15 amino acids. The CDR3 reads CASGLGTSGNGELFF. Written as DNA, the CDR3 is TGTGCTAGTGGTCTCGGGACTAGCGGGAACGGGGAGCTGTTTTTT.

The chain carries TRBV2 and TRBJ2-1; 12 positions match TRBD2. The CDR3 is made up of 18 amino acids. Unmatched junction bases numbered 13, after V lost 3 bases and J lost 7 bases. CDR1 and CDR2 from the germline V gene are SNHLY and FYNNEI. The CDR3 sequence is CASSEEGLAGGPGNEQFF. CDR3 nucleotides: TGTGCCAGCAGTGAGGAGGGGCTAGCGGGAGGGCCGGGAAATGAGCAGTTCTTC.

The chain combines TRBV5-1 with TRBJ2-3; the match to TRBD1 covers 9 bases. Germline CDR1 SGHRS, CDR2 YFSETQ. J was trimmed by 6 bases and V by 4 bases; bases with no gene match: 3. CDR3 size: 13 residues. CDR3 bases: TGCGCCAGCAGCGGGACAGGGTCGGATACGCAGTATTTT. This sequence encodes CASSGTGSDTQYF.

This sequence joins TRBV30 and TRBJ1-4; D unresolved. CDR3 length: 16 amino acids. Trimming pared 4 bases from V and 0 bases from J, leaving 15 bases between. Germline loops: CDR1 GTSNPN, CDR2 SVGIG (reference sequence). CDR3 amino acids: CAWTQGGGSTNEKLFF. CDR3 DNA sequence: TGTGCCTGGACCCAAGGTGGCGGATCAACTAATGAAAAACTGTTTTTT.

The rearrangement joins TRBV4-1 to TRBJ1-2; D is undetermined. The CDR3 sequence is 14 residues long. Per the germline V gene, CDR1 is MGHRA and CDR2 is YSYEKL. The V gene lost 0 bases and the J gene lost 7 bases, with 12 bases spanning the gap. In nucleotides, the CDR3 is TGCGCCAGCAGCCAAGATAGGTCGAGACTTGGCTACACCTTC. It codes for CASSQDRSRLGYTF.

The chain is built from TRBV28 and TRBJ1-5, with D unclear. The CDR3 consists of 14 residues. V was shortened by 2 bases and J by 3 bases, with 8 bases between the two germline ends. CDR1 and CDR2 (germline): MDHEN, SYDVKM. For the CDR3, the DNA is TGTGCCAGCAGTTTAGGGCAGTACAATCAGCCCCAGCATTTT. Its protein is CASSLGQYNQPQHF. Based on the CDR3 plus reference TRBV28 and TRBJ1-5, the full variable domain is DVKVTQSSRYLVKRTGEKVFLECVQDMDHENMFWYRQDPGLGLRLIYFSYDVKMKEKGDIPEGYSVSREKKERFSLILESASTNQTSMYLCASSLGQYNQPQHFGDGTRLSIL.

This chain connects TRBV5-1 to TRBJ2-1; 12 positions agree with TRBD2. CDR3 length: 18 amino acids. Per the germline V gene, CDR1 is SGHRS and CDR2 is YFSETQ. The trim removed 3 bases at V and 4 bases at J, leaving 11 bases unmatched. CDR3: CASSSGLAGGGGYNEQFF. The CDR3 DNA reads TGCGCCAGCAGCTCGGGACTAGCGGGTGGCGGGGGTTACAATGAGCAGTTCTTC.

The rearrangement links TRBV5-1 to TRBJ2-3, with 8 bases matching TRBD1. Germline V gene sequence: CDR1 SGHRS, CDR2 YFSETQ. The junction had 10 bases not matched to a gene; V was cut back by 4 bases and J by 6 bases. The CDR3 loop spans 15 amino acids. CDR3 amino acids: CASSPGQAGVDTQYF. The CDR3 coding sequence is TGCGCCAGCAGCCCGGGACAGGCGGGTGTGGATACGCAGTATTTT.

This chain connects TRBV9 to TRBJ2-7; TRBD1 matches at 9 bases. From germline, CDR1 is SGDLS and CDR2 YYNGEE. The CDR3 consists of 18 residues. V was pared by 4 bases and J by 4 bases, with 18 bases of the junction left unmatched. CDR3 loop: CASSSRGDREAGSYEQYF. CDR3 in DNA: TGTGCCAGCAGCTCCCGCGGGGACAGGGAAGCGGGATCGTACGAGCAGTACTTC.

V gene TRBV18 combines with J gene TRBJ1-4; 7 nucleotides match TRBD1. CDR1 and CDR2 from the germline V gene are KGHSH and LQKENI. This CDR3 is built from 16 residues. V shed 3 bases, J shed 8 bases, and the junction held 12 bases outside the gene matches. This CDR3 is CASSPSPDRVKEKLFF. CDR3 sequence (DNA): TGTGCCAGCTCACCTTCCCCAGACAGGGTAAAAGAAAAACTGTTTTTT.

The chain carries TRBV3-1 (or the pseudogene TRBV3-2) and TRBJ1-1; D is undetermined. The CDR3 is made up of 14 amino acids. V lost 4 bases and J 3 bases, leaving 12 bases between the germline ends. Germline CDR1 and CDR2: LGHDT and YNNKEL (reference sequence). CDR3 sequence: CASSRESGDTEAFF. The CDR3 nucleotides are TGTGCCAGCAGCCGGGAGAGTGGAGACACTGAAGCTTTCTTT.

DNA for the CDR3: TGTGCCACCACTACTCGGGAGGCGAGCTCTGGAAACACCATATATTTT. Protein product: CATTTREASSGNTIYF. V and J are TRBV19 and TRBJ1-3; D unclear. CDR3 length equals 16 residues. Per germline, CDR1 LNHDA and CDR2 SQIVND (reference sequence). The V end lost 10 bases, the J end lost 0 bases, and 19 bases lay between the germline ends.

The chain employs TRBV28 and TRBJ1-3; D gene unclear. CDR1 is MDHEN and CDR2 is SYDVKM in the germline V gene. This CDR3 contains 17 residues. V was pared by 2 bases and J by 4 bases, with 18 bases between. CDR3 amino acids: CASSLPPSGRLGNTIYF. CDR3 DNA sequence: TGTGCCAGCAGTTTACCCCCCAGCGGCAGATTAGGAAACACCATATATTTT. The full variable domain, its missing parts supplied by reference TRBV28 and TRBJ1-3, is DVKVTQSSRYLVKRTGEKVFLECVQDMDHENMFWYRQDPGLGLRLIYFSYDVKMKEKGDIPEGYSVSREKKERFSLILESASTNQTSMYLCASSLPPSGRLGNTIYFGEGSWLTVV.

In DNA, the CDR3 is TGTGCCAGCAGCCTCTACAGGGAGCCCCAGCATTTT. The encoded protein is CASSLYREPQHF. The genes are TRBV12-3 or TRBV12-4 and TRBJ1-5; D might be TRBD1 (6 bases). V shed 6 bases and J shed 8 bases, with 11 bases lying between them. CDR3 length: 12 residues.

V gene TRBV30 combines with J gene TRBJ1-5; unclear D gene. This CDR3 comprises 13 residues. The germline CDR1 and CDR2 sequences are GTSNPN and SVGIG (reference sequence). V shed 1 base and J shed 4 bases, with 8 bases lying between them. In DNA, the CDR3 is TGTGCCTGGAGTGGACACCCGAATCAGCCCCAGCATTTT. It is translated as CAWSGHPNQPQHF.

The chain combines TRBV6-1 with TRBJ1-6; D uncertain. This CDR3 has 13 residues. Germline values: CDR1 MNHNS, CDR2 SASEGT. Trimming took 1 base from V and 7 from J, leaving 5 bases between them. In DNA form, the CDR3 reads TGTGCCAGCAGTGAAGTAATCAATTCACCCCTCCACTTT. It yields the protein CASSEVINSPLHF.